Described below is a single TCR beta chain sequence and its context. The antigen is unknown. 60 Vbeta and 13 Jbeta primers were used in PCR. Profiled with immunoSEQ multiplex PCR; TCRdb holds only in-frame clones, not every one. The table has approximately 300,000 clones, 80% seen once; the top ten hold about 0.3%. The sample is drawn from a study of cytomegalovirus exposure and HLA in healthy donors. Overall study findings and caveats: The listing of 150 to 200 TCR beta chains classed them as cytomegalovirus-associated. Rare sequences made up most TCRs, while some public TCRs were found in many donors. Across all donors, roughly uniform sequencing depth was an assumption of the presence/absence analyses.

The ends were cut back, 5 bases at V and 3 bases at J, with 7 bases in the middle. CDR1 is MNHNS, CDR2 SASEGT, per germline. This CDR3 region has 12 residues. V is TRBV6-1 and J is TRBJ1-2; D is uncertain. The TCR was taken from a girl under 10 years old in good health and CMV-seronegative. The sequenced sample was PBMCs. The CDR3 sequence is CASSNRDYGYTF. CDR3 nucleotides: TGTGCCAGCAGTAATCGGGACTATGGCTACACCTTC.